The 6 T cell receptor beta chains presented below share a single source sample, sequenced in a study of identical twins. TCRdb redid the calling of the 5' RACE reads with MiXCR, one entry per CDR3 protein. Of under 350,000 distinct CDR3 sequences detected, roughly 9% appear once; the ten largest clones hold under 7.5%. This sample was also put to use in a study of yellow fever vaccine responses in identical twins.

Sequencing was done on a sample of CD8+ T cells sorted from blood. The receptors shown here come from a woman between 18 and 29 years old in good health.

V gene TRBV29-1 combines with J gene TRBJ2-3; the D gene is possibly TRBD2 (5 bases). Trimming left V 6 bases short and J 2 bases short, with 15 bases between. Germline loops: CDR1 SQVTM, CDR2 ANQGSEA. The length of the CDR3 is 14 residues. The CDR3 region has the DNA TGCAGCGTCGTGGGGAGCCACTCCACAGATACGCAGTATTTT. It codes for CSVVGSHSTDTQYF.

The CDR3 DNA follows: TGCAGCGTTGCGTCTGGGGTCGAGCAGTACTTC. Encoded protein: CSVASGVEQYF. The chain links TRBV29-1 to TRBJ2-7; no clear D gene. Trimming took off 4 bases at V and 6 bases at J, with 10 bases between the two ends. Germline assignment: CDR1 SQVTM and CDR2 ANQGSEA. The CDR3 is made up of 11 amino acids.

The table lists this clonotype with a count of one. The chain carries TRBV20-1 and TRBJ2-7; TRBD2 matches at 13 bases. V was clipped by 0 bases and J by 3 bases; unmatched bases: 2. This CDR3 is 15 amino acids long. Per the germline V gene, CDR1 is DFQATT and CDR2 is SNEGSKA (reference sequence). The CDR3 DNA reads as TGCAGTGCTAGAGATAGACTAGCGGGAGGCTACGAGCAGTACTTC. Its translation: CSARDRLAGGYEQYF.

This clonotype was counted at least ten times. The chain carries TRBV7-9 and TRBJ1-6; 7 bases agree with TRBD1. Germline CDR1 reads SEHNR; CDR2 reads FQNEAQ (reference sequence). The V gene end was trimmed by 5 bases and the J gene end by 12 bases; junction bases not matched to a gene: 10. The CDR3 is made up of 14 amino acids. The CDR3 loop is CASSDGQDGVPLHF. The CDR3 DNA reads TGTGCCAGCAGCGACGGACAGGACGGAGTACCCCTCCACTTT. Full variable domain (outside the CDR3, taken from reference TRBV7-9 and TRBJ1-6): DTGVSQNPRHKITKRGQNVTFRCDPISEHNRLYWYRQTLGQGPEFLTYFQNEAQLEKSRLLSDRFSAERPKGSFSTLEIQRTEQGDSAMYLCASSDGQDGVPLHFGNGTRLTVT.

This clonotype was seen many times. V and J are TRBV6-1 and TRBJ1-5, with D tentatively TRBD1 (5 bases). Trimming pared 6 bases from V and 4 bases from J, leaving 10 bases between. Germline V lookup: CDR1 MNHNS, CDR2 SASEGT. The CDR3 runs 13 residues. CDR3: CASRTGLNQPQHF. CDR3 DNA sequence: TGTGCCAGCAGGACGGGGCTTAATCAGCCCCAGCATTTT.

The rearrangement joins TRBV18 to TRBJ2-3, with D perhaps TRBD1 (5 bases). Per the germline V gene, CDR1 is KGHSH and CDR2 is LQKENI. The CDR3 is made up of 15 amino acids. V was shortened by 0 bases and J by 0 bases, with 7 bases between the two germline ends. The DNA for the CDR3 is TGTGCCAGCTCACCACCGGCAGGGAGCACAGATACGCAGTATTTT. Translating it yields CASSPPAGSTDTQYF.